This TCR beta chain derives from a study of naive and memory T cell subsets. Study-level findings and limits: This RNA-based method may be sensitive to activation-related transcript changes.

CDR1 and CDR2 (germline): SGHAT, FQNNGV. This CDR3 is built from 14 residues. With 5 bases removed from V and 6 bases from J, the gap between germline ends came to 16 bases. The library had UMIs added by 3' ligation of an oligonucleotide to TCR cDNA. Whole blood, over 2 ml, came from adult healthy volunteers. The SP2 primer and nested alpha and beta constant region primers amplified ligated cDNA in four rounds. From the 5' RACE reads, TCRdb called clonotypes with MiXCR, one entry per CDR3 protein. The sample holds 55,000 to 65,000 distinct CDR3 sequences, more than 6.5% seen once. The sample holds many counts of this clonotype. Its target is unknown.

This chain joins TRBV11-2 and TRBJ1-2, with D uncertain. The sequence was collected from a female donor in good health. The CDR3 DNA sequence: TGTGCCAGCAGCCGGACCCCGATCGTACATGGCTACACCTTC. Its protein product is CASSRTPIVHGYTF.